This entry concerns a single T cell receptor (beta chain). Its antigen is unknown. V was pared by 2 bases and J by 3 bases, with 8 bases between. This CDR3 comprises 12 residues. CDR1 and CDR2 (germline): GTSNPN, SVGIG (reference sequence). Relying on iRepertoire HTBI primers and Arm-PCR of CDR3 regions, the team built TCR beta libraries. TCRdb re-called the multiplex PCR reads through MiXCR, storing one row per CDR3 protein. This table has fewer than 400,000 distinct CDR3 sequences, 15% to 20% appearing once. The data belong to a study of regulatory T cells in long-lasting Graves disease. Study-wide findings and caveats: Newly diagnosed Graves' patients exceeded persistent ones in TCR diversity. Among samples with persistent disease, TRBV28, TRBJ1-2 and TRBJ2-5 were favored. The number of shared public clonotypes was higher in persistent patients (about 2,700) than new patients (around 960).

Sample time point: persistent/refractory GD, antithyroid drugs over 5 years with positive TRAb. Making the TCR library involved RNA that had been extracted from PBMCs. EDTA tubes received nine milliliters of collected peripheral blood. The chain links TRBV30 to TRBJ2-7; TRBD2 might be the D (5 bases). The TCR sequence derives from a female donor with Graves disease. The sample in question was peripheral blood mononuclear cells (PBMCs), obtained when the disease was refractory, from a patient treated with antithyroid drugs. This chain's CDR3 is CAWSLGNYEQYF. Here the CDR3 DNA reads TGTGCCTGGAGTCTCGGGAACTACGAGCAGTACTTC.